The 21 T cell receptor beta chains below come from one sample, sequenced in a study of blood T cell repertoires in COVID-19. TCRdb's table, derived via immunoSEQ multiplex PCR, lists solely in-frame clones and lacks some. The repertoire includes around 150,000 clones, under 85% of them detected once, and just under 9% sits in the top ten. Specimen: peripheral blood. All receptors derive from a woman of 80 years or more in a cohort sampled during active or convalescent COVID-19.

The chain combines TRBV5-1 with TRBJ2-7, with TRBD1 identical over 9 bases. Germline CDR1 SGHRS, CDR2 YFSETQ. Trimming took 3 bases from V and 3 from J; bases not matched to a gene: 7. The CDR3 consists of 15 residues. This CDR3 is CASSYHRDRDYEQYV. CDR3 nucleotides: TGCGCCAGCAGCTATCACCGGGACAGGGACTACGAGCAGTACGTC.

This clone was detected only a few times. The CDR3 DNA reads as TGCGCCAGCAGCCAAGATACCCAGGAGACAGGGGGTTATGAGCAGTTCTTC. Amino acids: CASSQDTQETGGYEQFF. This chain links TRBV4-3 with TRBJ2-1, with 9 nucleotides matching TRBD1. The CDR3 length is 17 residues. Germline lookup yields CDR1 LGHNA and CDR2 YSLEER. The V segment lost 0 bases and the J segment 8 bases; nucleotides outside the gene matches: 11.

The rearrangement links TRBV18 to TRBJ2-3, with D perhaps TRBD1 (5 bases). CDR3 length equals 18 residues. Germline CDR1 KGHSH, CDR2 LQKENI. V lost 5 bases to trimming and J lost 0 bases, with 21 bases between them. The CDR3 loop reads CASSSRVSFSSSTDTQYF. CDR3 nucleotide sequence: TGTGCCAGCTCATCCAGGGTGTCTTTTTCGTCTAGCACAGATACGCAGTATTTT. Variable domain in full (rest from reference TRBV18 and TRBJ2-3): NAGVMQNPRHLVRRRGQEARLRCSPMKGHSHVYWYRQLPEEGLKFMVYLQKENIIDESGMPKERFSAEFPKEGPSILRIQQVVRGDSAAYFCASSSRVSFSSSTDTQYFGPGTRLTVL.

A note on this clone: At one end, the junction sequence differs from germline, possibly due to a read error. The V and J genes are TRBV7-7 and TRBJ2-5; TRBD2 is a possible D gene (5 bases). This CDR3 has 14 residues. The germline gives CDR1 SSHAT, CDR2 FNYEAQ (reference sequence). CDR3 DNA sequence: TGTGCTAGCAGCCCCGCGGGCGAACAAGAGACCCAGTACTTC. This codes for CASSPAGEQETQYF.

V and J are TRBV7-9 and TRBJ2-3; D not resolved. Looked up from germline, CDR1 is SEHNR and CDR2 is FQNEAQ (reference sequence). V was shortened by 6 bases and J by 5 bases, with 12 bases between the two germline ends. The CDR3 has 13 amino acids. CDR3: CASSIGQRDTQYF. CDR3 DNA sequence: TGTGCCAGCAGTATTGGCCAACGAGATACGCAGTATTTT.

Here the CDR3 DNA reads TGTGCCAGTAGTATTCCAGGCCTCTATGGCTACACCTTC. This encodes CASSIPGLYGYTF. V and J are TRBV19 and TRBJ1-2; no clear D. Germline CDR1 is LNHDA and CDR2 is SQIVND (reference sequence). The CDR3 runs 13 residues. Trimming shortened V by 3 bases and J by 4 bases, and 9 bases separated the two germline ends.

The genes are TRBV24-1 and TRBJ2-5; unclear D gene. The CDR3 has 13 amino acids. V was shortened by 1 base and J by 2 bases, with 4 bases between the two germline ends. The V gene's germline CDR1 is KGHDR and CDR2 SFDVKD. The CDR3: CATSDLQQETQYF. CDR3 nucleotide sequence: TGTGCCACCAGTGATTTACAGCAAGAGACCCAGTACTTC.

This clone was recorded once. The chain carries TRBV19 and TRBJ1-2; TRBD1 matches 7 bases. The CDR3 consists of 13 residues. Germline values: CDR1 LNHDA, CDR2 SQIVND (reference sequence). The V gene end was trimmed by 5 bases and the J gene end by 8 bases; junction bases not matched to a gene: 8. The CDR3 DNA follows: TGTGCCAGTAGTTCCCGCTTACAGGGGGGCTACACCTTC. It translates to CASSSRLQGGYTF.

The chain employs TRBV6-5 and TRBJ1-2; 8 bases fit TRBD1. V lost 6 bases and J lost 8; bases outside the gene matches: 8. The germline V gene encodes CDR1 MNHEY and CDR2 SVGAGI. The CDR3 length is 13 residues. The CDR3 loop is CASSQDRVGGYTF. As DNA, the CDR3 is TGTGCCAGCAGCCAGGACAGGGTGGGCGGCTACACCTTC.

V gene TRBV6-5 combines with J gene TRBJ2-3; TRBD2 agrees at 8 bases. Germline CDR1 MNHEY, CDR2 SVGAGI. This CDR3 comprises 16 residues. V lost 0 bases to trimming and J lost 0 bases; unmatched junction nucleotides: 2. CDR3 DNA: TGTGCCAGCAGTTACTCGGGACTAGTGAGCACAGATACGCAGTATTTT. Its translation is CASSYSGLVSTDTQYF.

The V and J genes are TRBV4-1 and TRBJ2-3; D possibly corresponds to TRBD2 (6 bases). Per the germline V gene, CDR1 is MGHRA and CDR2 is YSYEKL. The CDR3 spans 15 residues. Trimming stripped 2 bases from V and 7 bases from J, with 16 bases between. The CDR3 loop reads CASSQYGLARNTQYF. The CDR3 DNA sequence: TGCGCCAGCAGCCAATACGGCCTAGCGAGGAATACGCAGTATTTT.

This clone was detected only once. The chain recombines TRBV7-9 with TRBJ1-4; perhaps TRBD1 as D (6 bases). Germline CDR1 SEHNR, CDR2 FQNEAQ (reference sequence). V was clipped by 1 base and J by 4 bases, with 7 bases between them. CDR3 size: 14 residues. CDR3 region: CASSLGRGNEKLFF. The CDR3 nucleotides are TGTGCCAGCAGCTTAGGCAGGGGTAATGAAAAACTGTTTTTT.

This clone was recorded once. The chain links TRBV19 to TRBJ1-2; D is uncertain. Trimming removed 6 bases at V and 4 bases at J, with 15 bases between. This CDR3 has 14 amino acids. CDR1 LNHDA and CDR2 SQIVND come from the germline V gene (reference sequence). The CDR3 coding sequence is TGTGCCAGTAGACCCAGCGGCCAGATCTATGGCTACACCTTC. Its protein product is CASRPSGQIYGYTF.

This chain links TRBV5-1 with TRBJ2-3; TRBD2 matches 7 bases. V lost 7 bases, J lost 2 bases, and 10 bases stayed unmatched. CDR3 length: 15 amino acids. Germline V gene sequence: CDR1 SGHRS, CDR2 YFSETQ. This CDR3 is CASLRGDFPTDTQYF. DNA for the CDR3: TGCGCCAGCCTCCGGGGGGACTTCCCCACAGATACGCAGTATTTT.

V is TRBV2 and J is TRBJ2-1, with D perhaps matching TRBD2 (5 bases). The CDR3 contains 14 residues. V lost 7 bases and J 0 bases, leaving 10 bases between the germline ends. Germline V gene lookup returns CDR1 SNHLY and CDR2 FYNNEI. The CDR3 DNA sequence: TGTGCCAGCAAGCGGCTCGACTCCTACAATGAGCAGTTCTTC. Encoded protein: CASKRLDSYNEQFF.

The chain joins TRBV29-1 to TRBJ1-5; 7 bases align to TRBD1. The CDR3 is 13 residues long. Germline trimming cut 6 bases from V and 6 bases from J; bases unmatched to any gene: 8. The V gene's germline CDR1 is SQVTM and CDR2 ANQGSEA. CDR3 DNA sequence: TGCAGCGTCACGACAGGGCTGGGTCAGCCCCAGCATTTT. This codes for CSVTTGLGQPQHF.

V and J are TRBV6-6 and TRBJ1-4, with unresolved D. The CDR3 loop spans 16 amino acids. Deletions cut 1 base from V and 0 bases from J, with 9 bases between. The germline gives CDR1 MNHNY, CDR2 SVGAGI (reference sequence). The CDR3 DNA sequence: TGTGCCAGCAGTTACTGGGAGGGCCCAACTAATGAAAAACTGTTTTTT. Its translation: CASSYWEGPTNEKLFF.

The gene calls are TRBV6-1 and TRBJ1-2; 10 positions match TRBD1. V lost 0 bases to trimming and J lost 7 bases; unmatched junction nucleotides: 8. Germline V gene sequence: CDR1 MNHNS, CDR2 SASEGT. There are 16 residues in the CDR3. In nucleotides, the CDR3 is TGTGCCAGCAGTGAAGCGCCTCGGGACAGGGGACGTGGCTACACCTTC. Its protein is CASSEAPRDRGRGYTF.

This chain joins TRBV9 and TRBJ2-2; 14 bases are a match to TRBD2. CDR3 size: 16 residues. V shed 3 bases and J 7 bases; nucleotides not matched to a gene: 5. Germline loops: CDR1 SGDLS, CDR2 YYNGEE. This chain's CDR3 is CASSEGLAGVNGELFF. The CDR3 DNA follows: TGTGCCAGCAGCGAGGGACTAGCGGGGGTTAACGGGGAGCTGTTTTTT. The whole variable domain, remainder taken from reference TRBV9 and TRBJ2-2, is DSGVTQTPKHLITATGQRVTLRCSPRSGDLSVYWYQQSLDQGLQFLIQYYNGEERAKGNILERFSAQQFPDLHSELNLSSLELGDSALYFCASSEGLAGVNGELFFGEGSRLTVL.

The count of this clone is one. V usage is TRBV7-2 and J usage is TRBJ1-1, with no clear D. The V end lost 1 base, the J end lost 1 base, and 7 bases lay between the germline ends. The CDR3 runs to 14 residues. From germline, CDR1 is SGHTA and CDR2 FQGNSA. The DNA of the CDR3 is TGTGCCAGCAGCTTAGGGGCCAGGAACACTGAAGCTTTCTTT. Protein: CASSLGARNTEAFF. The full variable domain, completed using reference TRBV7-2 and TRBJ1-1, is GAGVSQSPSNKVTEKGKDVELRCDPISGHTALYWYRQSLGQGLEFLIYFQGNSAPDKSGLPSDRFSAERTGGSVSTLTIQRTQQEDSAVYLCASSLGARNTEAFFGQGTRLTVV.

This clone turned up a few times. The chain is built from TRBV5-4 and TRBJ2-3, with 12 positions matching TRBD2. Trimming took 4 bases from V and 5 from J; bases not matched to a gene: 8. There are 16 residues in the CDR3. Germline V gives CDR1 SGHNT, CDR2 YYREEE (reference sequence). The CDR3 here is CASSQGLAGNLDTQYF. The CDR3 DNA reads TGTGCCAGCAGCCAAGGACTAGCGGGGAATCTAGATACGCAGTATTTT.